These 11 T cell receptor beta chains originate from one sample sequenced in a study of T cells in Graves' hyperthyroidism and ophthalmopathy. Researchers amplified the TCR beta CDR3 regions from RNA transcripts. An initial round of RT-PCR targeting the TCR CDR3 relied on the HTBI primer set. Each CDR3 protein gets one entry after TCRdb re-called the multiplex PCR reads with MiXCR. The data hold 730,000 or so distinct CDR3 sequences, with around 20% observed a single time. Sequencing was carried out using blood. These receptors came from a woman in her forties or fifties with Graves' hyperthyroidism that later progressed to Graves' ophthalmopathy.

This clonotype was seen ten or more times. The V gene is TRBV29-1, the J gene TRBJ1-2; possible D gene TRBD1, 5 bases. There are 11 residues in the CDR3. The ends were cut back, 3 bases at V and 6 bases at J, with 8 bases in the middle. Germline CDR1 reads SQVTM; CDR2 reads ANQGSEA. The CDR3 region is CSVESGNGYTF. CDR3 nucleotides: TGCAGCGTTGAGTCAGGGAATGGCTACACCTTC.

This clonotype occurred a few times. The J gene is TRBJ2-6, the V gene TRBV5-1; 9 bases map to TRBD1. The CDR3 is 18 amino acids. After removal of 4 bases from V and 2 bases from J, the junction contained 10 bases not matched to a gene. Germline CDR1 SGHRS, CDR2 YFSETQ. CDR3 sequence: CASSPTGGRLPGANVLTF. The DNA of the CDR3 is TGCGCCAGCAGCCCGACAGGGGGAAGGCTCCCTGGGGCCAACGTCCTGACTTTC.

This clonotype came up once. J is TRBJ1-1 and V is TRBV19; no reliable D call. Germline values: CDR1 LNHDA, CDR2 SQIVND (reference sequence). Trimming removed 3 bases from V and 1 base from J, with 9 bases in between. The CDR3 covers 14 residues. This chain's CDR3 is CASSIYGQNTEAFF. The CDR3 bases are TGTGCCAGTAGTATTTACGGGCAGAACACTGAAGCTTTCTTT.

J is TRBJ1-1 and V is TRBV7-9, with a weak D call TRBD1 (6 bases). The CDR3 runs 14 residues. Germline CDR1 is SEHNR and CDR2 is FQNEAQ (reference sequence). The ends were cut back, 4 bases at V and 4 bases at J, with 13 bases in the middle. The CDR3 here is CASSWGQLGTEAFF. CDR3 DNA sequence: TGTGCCAGCAGCTGGGGACAACTAGGCACTGAAGCTTTCTTT.

The sample holds a few counts of this clonotype. The rearrangement uses TRBV20-1 and TRBJ1-2, with 9 bases lining up with TRBD1. This CDR3 is 13 amino acids long. Germline assignment: CDR1 DFQATT and CDR2 SNEGSKA (reference sequence). V lost 8 bases and J lost 3; bases outside the gene matches: 7. The CDR3 loop reads CSHSGTGHYGYTF. DNA for the CDR3: TGCAGTCATTCCGGGACAGGGCACTATGGCTACACCTTC.

J is TRBJ1-2 and V is TRBV9; no clear D gene. Germline CDR1 SGDLS, CDR2 YYNGEE. The ends were cut back, 7 bases at V and 5 bases at J, with 18 bases in the middle. CDR3 length equals 14 residues. The CDR3: CASGPDLSWYGYTF. The CDR3, as DNA: TGTGCCAGCGGCCCTGATCTGTCTTGGTATGGCTACACCTTC.

The table lists this clonotype with a few counts. The chain links TRBV18 to TRBJ1-2; possibly TRBD1 for D (6 bases). The CDR3 extends over 16 amino acids. Trimming removed 4 bases from V and 7 bases from J, with 22 bases in between. Germline V gene lookup returns CDR1 KGHSH and CDR2 LQKENI. CDR3 loop: CASSHEGQLATGGYTF. The CDR3 DNA is TGTGCCAGCTCACACGAAGGACAGCTGGCTACGGGTGGCTACACCTTC. Full variable domain (missing parts from reference TRBV18 and TRBJ1-2): NAGVMQNPRHLVRRRGQEARLRCSPMKGHSHVYWYRQLPEEGLKFMVYLQKENIIDESGMPKERFSAEFPKEGPSILRIQQVVRGDSAAYFCASSHEGQLATGGYTFGSGTRLTVV.

The chain recombines TRBV4-1 with TRBJ1-1, with unresolved D. The germline V and J ends were trimmed by 0 bases and 0 bases, with 11 bases remaining between them. Germline V gives CDR1 MGHRA, CDR2 YSYEKL. There are 16 residues in the CDR3. The CDR3 DNA is TGCGCCAGCAGCCAAGACTGGAGAGCAATGAACACTGAAGCTTTCTTT. It is translated as CASSQDWRAMNTEAFF.

Only a few counts were recorded for this clonotype. The chain has TRBV13 and TRBJ1-6; TRBD1 matches 8 bases. Trimming at V came to 0 bases and at J to 11 bases, leaving 12 bases not matched to a gene. This CDR3 spans 17 amino acids. Germline assignment: CDR1 PRHDT and CDR2 FYEKMQ (reference sequence). Written as DNA, the CDR3 is TGTGCCAGCAGCTTAGGTTGGCAGGGGGCGATTTCGACACCCCTCCACTTT. It translates to CASSLGWQGAISTPLHF.

The chain uses TRBV20-1 and TRBJ2-7; possibly TRBD1 for D (6 bases). CDR1 and CDR2 (germline): DFQATT, SNEGSKA (reference sequence). This CDR3 is 13 amino acids long. Between the trimmed V and J ends, which lost 3 bases and 7 bases, there was a span of 16 bases. The CDR3 loop reads CSASWDTLGEQYF. In DNA form, the CDR3 reads TGCAGTGCTAGTTGGGACACCTTGGGGGAGCAGTACTTC.

This clonotype was counted at least ten times. The chain carries TRBV5-1 and TRBJ1-1; 8 bases fit TRBD1. This CDR3 is 17 amino acids long. In germline, CDR1 is SGHRS, CDR2 YFSETQ. The V gene end was trimmed by 1 base and the J gene end by 6 bases; junction bases not matched to a gene: 14. Here the CDR3 DNA reads TGCGCCAGCAGCTTGCCCCCGGGACAGGTCTTTAACGCTGAAGCTTTCTTT. It codes for CASSLPPGQVFNAEAFF.